This T cell receptor (beta chain) was sequenced during a study of T-cell reconstitution after alpha-beta-depleted transplantation in children. The study's findings and limits: High day-60 TCRbeta diversity in some patients came from surviving recipient T cells and thymic progenitors.

Concerning this clonotype: Antigen unknown.

Germline V gives CDR1 SGDLS, CDR2 YYNGEE. The CDR3 spans 17 residues. V lost 3 bases to trimming and J lost 5 bases; unmatched junction nucleotides: 11. TCRbeta library construction was performed incorporating unique molecular identifiers. MiXCR, applied by TCRdb to the PCR reads, yields one record per CDR3 protein. This table has 45,000 to 70,000 distinct CDR3 sequences, approximately 46% appearing once. The V gene is TRBV9, the J gene TRBJ2-3, with 11 positions matching TRBD2. The starting material was PBMCs, mostly from graft donor cells, obtained 360 days after TCRalphabeta/CD19-depleted stem cell transplant. This receptor was obtained from a male patient aged 10 to 17 who had a stem cell transplant for acute lymphoblastic leukemia, so the T cells may come from the graft donor. The CDR3 loop reads CASSARLAGRGGDTQYF. The CDR3 DNA reads TGTGCCAGCAGCGCTAGACTAGCGGGGAGGGGTGGAGATACGCAGTATTTT.